Listed below are T cell receptor beta chains from one sample, sequenced in a study of blood T cell repertoires in COVID-19. Using immunoSEQ multiplex PCR, the repertoire was profiled, and TCRdb retains in-frame clones only, with some absent. The sample lists a few hundred thousand clones; about 87% were seen once. The sample taken for sequencing was peripheral blood. Receptors were obtained from a human donor in a cohort sampled during active COVID-19. CDR3s include the opening cysteine and the closing phenylalanine or tryptophan. D genes are given only for firm matches. Clone size appears in some rows only: once, few, many, or a class for an expanded clone.

CDR3 length	clone size	D gene	V gene	J gene	CDR3 protein	CDR3 DNA
18	NA	NA	TRBV7-9	TRBJ1-2	CASSRSTGPGGAYHGYTF	TGTGCCAGCAGCAGGTCCACGGGGCCGGGGGGCGCGTATCATGGCTACACCTTC
20	NA	TRBD2	TRBV4-2	TRBJ2-5	CASSQDSEFGSGGARETQYF	TGTGCCAGCAGCCAAGATTCGGAGTTTGGGAGCGGGGGGGCCAGGGAGACCCAGTACTTC
19	NA	NA	TRBV6-1	TRBJ1-3	CASSEALQSSPNSGNTIYF	TGTGCCAGCAGTGAAGCGCTTCAGTCCTCGCCCAACTCTGGAAACACCATATATTTT
12	NA	TRBD2	TRBV7-2	TRBJ2-1	CASSRTGTRGFF	TGTGCCAGCAGTAGGACCGGGACTAGGGGTTTCTTC
14	NA	TRBD1	TRBV18	TRBJ1-4	CASSQTGTNEKLFF	TGTGCCAGCTCGCAGACAGGGACTAATGAAAAACTGTTTTTT
14	NA	NA	TRBV27	TRBJ2-3	CASRGRRGTDTQYF	TGTGCCAGCAGAGGACGAAGGGGAACAGATACGCAGTATTTT
18	NA	NA	TRBV4-2	TRBJ2-3	CASSQGGGPGSWVDTQYF	TGTGCCAGCAGCCAGGGCGGGGGCCCGGGGAGTTGGGTAGATACGCAGTATTTT
14	NA	TRBD1	TRBV24-1	TRBJ1-2	CATSDYRGNYGYTF	TGTGCCACCAGTGATTACAGGGGTAACTATGGCTACACCTTC
15	NA	TRBD2	TRBV5-1	TRBJ2-7	CASSLDLPFGGEQYF	TGCGCCAGCAGCTTAGATCTCCCATTCGGGGGGGAGCAGTACTTC
13	NA	NA	TRBV3-1/TRBV3-2	TRBJ1-1	CASTLTGRTEAFF	TGTGCCAGCACCCTCACAGGGCGCACTGAAGCTTTCTTT
16	few	TRBD2	TRBV9	TRBJ2-3	CASSVGDSGSLDTQYF	TGTGCCAGCAGCGTAGGGGATAGCGGGAGTCTAGATACGCAGTATTTT
15	NA	TRBD1	TRBV18	TRBJ1-1	CASSPVGQGGTEAFF	TGTGCCAGCTCACCAGTGGGACAGGGGGGCACTGAAGCTTTCTTT
14	NA	TRBD1	TRBV5-5	TRBJ1-6	CASSRQGVGSPLHF	TGTGCCAGCAGCCGACAGGGAGTGGGTTCACCCCTCCACTTT
13	NA	NA	TRBV28	TRBJ1-5	CASSFGGGQPQHF	TGTGCCAGCAGTTTCGGGGGGGGTCAGCCCCAGCATTTT
14	NA	NA	TRBV24-1	TRBJ2-3	CATSDRGITDTQYF	TGTGCCACCAGTGATAGGGGGATCACAGATACGCAGTATTTT
17	few	NA	TRBV11-2	TRBJ2-5	CASSLALAGGTQETQYF	TGTGCCAGCAGCTTAGCCCTAGCAGGAGGGACCCAAGAGACCCAGTACTTC
13	NA	TRBD2	TRBV29-1	TRBJ2-7	CSARATGGYEQYF	TGCAGCGCGAGGGCGACCGGGGGGTACGAGCAGTACTTC
19	NA	TRBD1	TRBV3-1/TRBV3-2	TRBJ1-5	CASSLRKLDRGISNQPQHF	TGTGCCAGCAGCCTAAGAAAACTGGACAGGGGGATAAGCAATCAGCCCCAGCATTTT
13	NA	NA	TRBV7-8	TRBJ2-1	CASDTGGYNEQFF	TGTGCCAGCGATACCGGGGGATACAATGAGCAGTTCTTC
14	NA	TRBD2	TRBV10-2	TRBJ2-7	CASRGLAGGYEQYF	TGCGCCAGCAGGGGACTAGCGGGAGGCTACGAGCAGTACTTC
14	NA	NA	TRBV20-1	TRBJ2-2	CSASRGTDTGELFF	TGCAGTGCTAGTCGGGGGACCGACACCGGGGAGCTGTTTTTT
14	NA	NA	TRBV27	TRBJ2-2	CASSAGLNTGELFF	TGTGCCAGCAGTGCGGGACTGAACACCGGGGAGCTGTTTTTT
15	NA	TRBD1	TRBV5-5	TRBJ2-5	CASREPGQRQETQYF	TGTGCCAGCAGAGAGCCGGGACAGCGACAAGAGACCCAGTACTTC
17	NA	TRBD1	TRBV7-8	TRBJ1-1	CASSPRTGGIMNTEAFF	TGTGCCAGCAGCCCCCGGACAGGGGGGATAATGAACACTGAAGCTTTCTTT
13	once	TRBD1	TRBV11-1	TRBJ2-4	CASATGGAGIQYF	TGTGCCAGTGCAACAGGGGGCGCGGGCATTCAGTACTTC
13	NA	NA	TRBV7-9	TRBJ1-1	CASSLLQPPEAFF	TGTGCCAGCAGCCTATTACAGCCTCCTGAAGCTTTCTTT
13	NA	NA	TRBV5-4	TRBJ2-5	CASSLQTQETQYF	TGTGCCAGCAGCTTGCAAACACAAGAGACCCAGTACTTC
12	NA	NA	TRBV7-9	TRBJ2-2	CASNFYPGELFF	TGTGCCAGCAACTTCTATCCCGGGGAGCTGTTTTTT
13	NA	TRBD2	TRBV9	TRBJ2-1	CASSVGLAHEQFF	TGTGCCAGCAGCGTAGGACTAGCCCATGAGCAGTTCTTC
16	once	TRBD1	TRBV11-2	TRBJ2-7	CASSIRQGQFPYEQYF	TGTGCCAGCAGCATCCGACAGGGCCAATTCCCCTACGAGCAGTACTTC
15	NA	NA	TRBV3-1/TRBV3-2	TRBJ2-5	CASSQVSQVIGTQYF	TGTGCCAGCAGCCAAGTCTCCCAGGTTATAGGGACCCAGTACTTC
15	NA	TRBD1	TRBV6-5	TRBJ1-1	CASSSPDRGPTEAFF	TGTGCCAGCAGTTCCCCGGACAGGGGGCCCACTGAAGCTTTCTTT
17	NA	NA	TRBV7-2	TRBJ2-4	CASSRRGGGRPQNIQYF	TGTGCCAGCAGTCGTCGTGGGGGGGGGCGCCCCCAGAACATTCAGTACTTC
12	many	NA	TRBV27	TRBJ2-1	CASSIPSQEQFF	TGTGCCAGCAGTATCCCGTCCCAGGAGCAGTTCTTC
14	NA	TRBD1	TRBV6-2/TRBV6-3	TRBJ1-1	CASSPGTALGGAFF	TGTGCCAGCAGTCCCGGGACAGCCTTAGGGGGAGCTTTCTTT